Presented here are 4 T cell receptor beta chains from one specimen sequenced in a study of shared clonotypes between healthy human individuals (TCRdb year 2020). Receptor amplification or capture employed the immunoSEQ multiplex PCR assay. Sourced from immuneACCESS, this table was stored by TCRdb with only in-frame sequences that have V and J called. A share of the clones is absent; for the studies checked, an unresolved V gene accounts for under half, and the remainder has no known explanation. The sample table contains roughly 410,000 clones; only one count was recorded for about 96% of them. About 0.32% of the sample is in the top ten clones. The sample was memory CD8+ T cells sorted from blood. The label giving this sample's cell subset or site can be read as: CD45RO+ cells pooled with CCR7-negative TemRA cells. Source of these receptors: a man under 40 in good health.

The chain couples TRBV27 to TRBJ2-2, with 8 bases matching TRBD1. This CDR3 spans 13 amino acids. The trim removed 5 bases at V and 9 bases at J, leaving 5 bases unmatched. Germline assignment: CDR1 MNHEY and CDR2 SMNVEV (reference sequence). The CDR3 reads CASSTQGARELFF. CDR3 nucleotides: TGTGCCAGCAGTACGCAGGGGGCAAGGGAGCTGTTTTTT.

The gene calls are TRBV6-5 and TRBJ2-7; D unclear. The CDR3 extends over 14 amino acids. Trimming removed 2 bases at V and 1 base at J, with 9 bases between. Germline V gene lookup returns CDR1 MNHEY and CDR2 SVGAGI. The CDR3 coding sequence is TGTGCCAGCAGTTACCCTGGACGGTCCTACGAGCAGTACTTC. Its protein product is CASSYPGRSYEQYF.

The CDR3 bases are TGTGCCAGTAGTATTTACGTGCAGGGGGGTACGCAGTATTTT. It encodes CASSIYVQGGTQYF. The V gene is TRBV19, the J gene TRBJ2-3; D might be TRBD1 (7 bases). The CDR3 contains 14 residues. Trimming removed 3 bases from V and 8 bases from J, with 15 bases in between. Germline lookup yields CDR1 LNHDA and CDR2 SQIVND (reference sequence).

The J gene is TRBJ2-1, the V gene TRBV5-1; 9 positions match TRBD1. The germline CDR1 and CDR2 sequences are SGHRS and YFSETQ. Losses at the gene ends were 4 bases for V and 6 bases for J; bases not matched to a gene: 11. This CDR3 comprises 16 residues. The DNA for the CDR3 is TGCGCCAGCAGCGACGACCCGGGACAGGGTGCCAATGAGCAGTTCTTC. Translating gives CASSDDPGQGANEQFF.